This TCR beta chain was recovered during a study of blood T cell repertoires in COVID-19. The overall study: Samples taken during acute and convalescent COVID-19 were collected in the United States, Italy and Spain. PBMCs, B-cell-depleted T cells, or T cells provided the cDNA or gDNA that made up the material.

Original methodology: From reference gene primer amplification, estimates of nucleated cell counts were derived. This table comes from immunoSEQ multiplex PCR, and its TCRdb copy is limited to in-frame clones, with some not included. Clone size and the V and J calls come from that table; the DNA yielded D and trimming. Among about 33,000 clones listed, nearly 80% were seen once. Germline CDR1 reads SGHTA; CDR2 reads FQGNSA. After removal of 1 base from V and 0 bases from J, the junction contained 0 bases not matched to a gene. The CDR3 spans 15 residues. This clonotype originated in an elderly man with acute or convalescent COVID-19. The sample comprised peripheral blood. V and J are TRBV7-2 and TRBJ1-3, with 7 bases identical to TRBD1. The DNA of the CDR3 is TGTGCCAGCAGCTTAGGGGACAGCTCTGGAAACACCATATATTTT. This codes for CASSLGDSSGNTIYF.